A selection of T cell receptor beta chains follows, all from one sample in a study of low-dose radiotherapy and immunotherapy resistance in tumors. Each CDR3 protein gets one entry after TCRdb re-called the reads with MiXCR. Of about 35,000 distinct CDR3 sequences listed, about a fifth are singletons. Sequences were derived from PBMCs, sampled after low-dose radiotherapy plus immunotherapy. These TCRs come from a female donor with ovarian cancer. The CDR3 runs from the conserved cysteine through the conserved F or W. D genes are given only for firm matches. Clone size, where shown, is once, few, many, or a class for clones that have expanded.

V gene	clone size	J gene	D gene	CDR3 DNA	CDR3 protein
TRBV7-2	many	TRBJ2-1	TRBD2	TGTGCCAGCAGGAGCAGCGGGGGGGCCTACAATGAGCAGTTCTTC	CASRSSGGAYNEQFF
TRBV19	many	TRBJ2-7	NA	TGTGCCAGTAGTATAGGTGGGGGAATCTCCTACGAGCAGTACTTC	CASSIGGGISYEQYF
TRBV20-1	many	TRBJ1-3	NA	TGCAGTGCTAGGCAGGGCTCTGGAAACACCATATATTTT	CSARQGSGNTIYF
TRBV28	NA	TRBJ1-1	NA	TGTGCCAGCAGTACCGGGGGCGCGAACACTGAAGCTTTCTTT	CASSTGGANTEAFF
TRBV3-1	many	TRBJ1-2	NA	TGTGCCAGCAGCCAACGAAGTTTGGGCCTCTATGGCTACACCTTC	CASSQRSLGLYGYTF
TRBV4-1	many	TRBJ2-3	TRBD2	TGCGCCAGCAGCCCCCTAGCGGGAGTGGAGCGTAAAGATACGCAGTATTTT	CASSPLAGVERKDTQYF
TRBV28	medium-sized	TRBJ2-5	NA	TGTGCCACCAGTCTCGCGCTAGGCCCCCAAGAGACCCAGTACTTC	CATSLALGPQETQYF
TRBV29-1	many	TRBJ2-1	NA	TGCAGCGTTGCCCTTCCTGAGCAGTTCTTC	CSVALPEQFF
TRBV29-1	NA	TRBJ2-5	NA	TGCAGCTTCAGGGGTCCGTCTAAAGAGACCCAGTACTTC	CSFRGPSKETQYF
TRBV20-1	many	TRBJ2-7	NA	TGCAGTGCTAGAGAAAATGCAGGGTTGGGCGAGCAGTACTTC	CSARENAGLGEQYF
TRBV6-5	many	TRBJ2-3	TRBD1	TGTGCCAGCAGCAAGGGACAGGGGGTTCGAGATACGCAGTATTTT	CASSKGQGVRDTQYF
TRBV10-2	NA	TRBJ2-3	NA	TGCGCCTCCCAAGTAGCCGGCACAGATACGCAGTATTTT	CASQVAGTDTQYF
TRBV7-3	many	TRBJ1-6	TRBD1	TGTGCCAGCAGCTCGGGACAGGGGGGTTCACCCCTCCACTTT	CASSSGQGGSPLHF
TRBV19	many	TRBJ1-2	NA	TGTGCCGGTCGGACCGAAGGCGGCTACACCTTC	CAGRTEGGYTF
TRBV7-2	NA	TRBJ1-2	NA	TGTGCCAGCAGCTTAGCGTCAGGCCGCTATGGCTACACCTTC	CASSLASGRYGYTF